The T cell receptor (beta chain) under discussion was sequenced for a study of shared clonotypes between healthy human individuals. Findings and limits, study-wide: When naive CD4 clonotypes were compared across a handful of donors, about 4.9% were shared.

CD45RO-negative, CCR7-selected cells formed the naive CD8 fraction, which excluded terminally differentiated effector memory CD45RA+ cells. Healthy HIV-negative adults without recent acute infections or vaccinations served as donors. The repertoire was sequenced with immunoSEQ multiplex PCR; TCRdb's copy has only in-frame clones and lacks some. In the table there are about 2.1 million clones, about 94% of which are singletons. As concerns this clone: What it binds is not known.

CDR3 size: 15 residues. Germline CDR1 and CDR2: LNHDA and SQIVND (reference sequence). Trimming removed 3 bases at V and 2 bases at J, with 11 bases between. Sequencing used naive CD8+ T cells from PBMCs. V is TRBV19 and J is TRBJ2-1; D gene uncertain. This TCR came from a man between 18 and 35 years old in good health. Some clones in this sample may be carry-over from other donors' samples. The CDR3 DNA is TGTGCCAGTAGTATTTCGGCACTAACCTACAATGAGCAGTTCTTC. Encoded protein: CASSISALTYNEQFF.